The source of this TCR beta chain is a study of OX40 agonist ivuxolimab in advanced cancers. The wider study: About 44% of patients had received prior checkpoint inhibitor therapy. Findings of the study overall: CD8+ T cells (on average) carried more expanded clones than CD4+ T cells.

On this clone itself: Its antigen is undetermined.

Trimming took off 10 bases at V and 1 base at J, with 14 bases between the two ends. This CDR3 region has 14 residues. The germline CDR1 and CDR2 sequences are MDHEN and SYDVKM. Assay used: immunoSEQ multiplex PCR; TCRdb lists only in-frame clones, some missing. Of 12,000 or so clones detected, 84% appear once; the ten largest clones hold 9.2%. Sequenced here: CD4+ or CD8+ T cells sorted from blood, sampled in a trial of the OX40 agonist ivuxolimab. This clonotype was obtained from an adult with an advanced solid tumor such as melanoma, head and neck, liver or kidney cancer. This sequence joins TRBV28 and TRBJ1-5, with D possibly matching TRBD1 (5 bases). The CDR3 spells CAINRDGSNQPQHF. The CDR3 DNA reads TGTGCCATCAACCGGGACGGAAGCAATCAGCCCCAGCATTTT.